These 23 T cell receptor beta chains came from one sample sequenced in a study of blood T cell repertoires in COVID-19. TCRdb's table, derived via immunoSEQ multiplex PCR, lists solely in-frame clones and lacks some. The data show approximately 180,000 clones, 70% to 90% seen once. Sequenced material: peripheral blood. The receptors were sampled from a human donor with active or convalescent COVID-19. The donor label of this sample is uncertain.

This clone showed up just once. V is TRBV5-5 and J is TRBJ1-2; a weak D match, TRBD1 (5 bases). Trimming left V 1 base short and J 6 bases short, with 13 bases between. CDR1 is SGHKS and CDR2 is YYEKEE in the germline V gene (reference sequence). The CDR3 contains 14 residues. CDR3 residues: CASSLLTMGHGYTF. CDR3 bases: TGTGCCAGCAGCTTGTTGACGATGGGGCATGGCTACACCTTC.

V gene TRBV5-1 combines with J gene TRBJ2-5; TRBD2 agrees at 14 bases. The CDR3 is made up of 15 amino acids. After removal of 5 bases from V and 2 bases from J, the junction contained 2 bases not matched to a gene. The V gene's germline CDR1 is SGHRS and CDR2 YFSETQ. The CDR3 nucleotides read TGCGCCAGCAGGACTAGCGGGAGGGTACAAGAGACCCAGTACTTC. It translates to CASRTSGRVQETQYF.

The chain links TRBV28 to TRBJ2-7; tentative D call: TRBD2 (5 bases). CDR3 length equals 12 residues. CDR1 and CDR2 from the germline V gene are MDHEN and SYDVKM. V lost 3 bases and J lost 3, with 6 bases in between. CDR3 coding DNA: TGTGCCAGCAGTTTCGGGGTCTACGAGCAGTACTTC. Protein product: CASSFGVYEQYF.

V gene TRBV21-1 combines with J gene TRBJ2-7; TRBD2 is taken as the D call from the table, unchecked against the DNA. TRBV21-1 is a documented pseudogene. This CDR3 is 17 amino acids long. As DNA, the CDR3 is TGTGCCAGCAGCAAAACGTCTGCGCGGGCAACCTCCTACGAGCAGTACTTC. It is translated as CASSKTSARATSYEQYF.

CDR3: CASSLAGLAGVRTGELFF. DNA of the CDR3: TGTGCCAGCAGCTTGGCCGGACTAGCGGGGGTACGGACCGGGGAGCTGTTTTTT. The chain links TRBV5-4 to TRBJ2-2; 13 nucleotides agree with TRBD2. The V and J ends lost 0 bases and 5 bases, in that order; junction bases with no gene match: 7. The CDR3 spans 18 residues. In germline, CDR1 is SGHNT, CDR2 YYREEE (reference sequence).

This sequence joins TRBV11-1 and TRBJ2-3, with D possibly matching TRBD2 (6 bases). Germline values: CDR1 SGHAT, CDR2 FQDESV (reference sequence). V shed 2 bases and J shed 1 base, with 13 bases lying between them. The CDR3 sequence is 16 residues long. The CDR3 loop reads CASSLPRGIGTDTQYF. CDR3 sequence (DNA): TGTGCCAGCAGCTTACCCCGGGGGATAGGCACAGATACGCAGTATTTT.

This sequence joins TRBV4-1 and TRBJ1-2; no firm D call. V was pared by 0 bases and J by 5 bases, with 10 bases between. This CDR3 region has 14 residues. The V gene's germline CDR1 is MGHRA and CDR2 YSYEKL. CDR3 DNA sequence: TGCGCCAGCAGCCAAGATTCCCCGGGATATGGCTACACCTTC. Amino acids: CASSQDSPGYGYTF.

The V and J genes are TRBV6-6 and TRBJ1-3; the match to TRBD1 covers 8 bases. V trimming: 5 bases; J trimming: 4 bases; junction bases outside the gene matches: 13. CDR1 MNHNY and CDR2 SVGAGI come from the germline V gene (reference sequence). CDR3 length: 17 residues. CDR3 residues: CASSPTGTGVVGNTIYF. In DNA, the CDR3 is TGTGCCAGCAGTCCGACCGGGACAGGAGTTGTCGGAAACACCATATATTTT.

The V gene is TRBV28, the J gene TRBJ2-2, with 7 bases fitting TRBD2. CDR1 is MDHEN, CDR2 SYDVKM, per germline. The V and J ends lost 4 bases and 1 base, in that order; junction bases with no gene match: 12. There are 18 residues in the CDR3. The CDR3 loop reads CASSWGGFYFLNTGELFF. Written as DNA, the CDR3 is TGTGCCAGCAGTTGGGGGGGGTTCTACTTTTTGAACACCGGGGAGCTGTTTTTT.

The table lists this clone with a count of one. This chain uses TRBV19 with TRBJ2-3; 9 nucleotides align to TRBD2. Germline CDR1 reads LNHDA; CDR2 reads SQIVND (reference sequence). The J segment lost 4 bases and the V segment lost 4 bases, leaving 9 bases of the junction unmatched. The CDR3 extends over 16 amino acids. DNA of the CDR3: TGTGCCAGTAGTAGAGGGACTAGCACGGTCTCAGATACGCAGTATTTT. Protein product: CASSRGTSTVSDTQYF. The full variable domain, rest sourced from reference TRBV19 and TRBJ2-3, is DGGITQSPKYLFRKEGQNVTLSCEQNLNHDAMYWYRQDPGQGLRLIYYSQIVNDFQKGDIAEGYSVSREKKESFPLTVTSAQKNPTAFYLCASSRGTSTVSDTQYFGPGTRLTVL.

V is TRBV7-9 and J is TRBJ1-1; weak D call: TRBD1 (5 bases). Germline lookup yields CDR1 SEHNR and CDR2 FQNEAQ (reference sequence). V shed 1 base and J shed 4 bases, with 10 bases lying between them. CDR3 size: 14 residues. The CDR3 is CASSLEGHITEAFF. The CDR3 DNA reads TGTGCCAGCAGCTTAGAAGGACATATCACTGAAGCTTTCTTT.

V usage is TRBV5-1 and J usage is TRBJ1-2; no firm D call. The CDR3 runs to 15 residues. Trimming cost V 4 bases and J 6 bases, with 19 bases left between them. Germline CDR1 is SGHRS and CDR2 is YFSETQ. DNA of the CDR3: TGCGCCAGCAGCCAATACACTAGCCATTTGGATGGCTACACCTTC. This sequence encodes CASSQYTSHLDGYTF. Full variable domain (remainder filled in from reference TRBV5-1 and TRBJ1-2): KAGVTQTPRYLIKTRGQQVTLSCSPISGHRSVSWYQQTPGQGLQFLFEYFSETQRNKGNFPGRFSGRQFSNSRSEMNVSTLELGDSALYLCASSQYTSHLDGYTFGSGTRLTVV.

The chain uses TRBV6-1 and TRBJ2-5, with a possible D match to TRBD2 (7 bases). CDR1 MNHNS and CDR2 SASEGT come from the germline V gene. The CDR3 contains 14 residues. Trimming left V 1 base short and J 5 bases short, with 11 bases between. CDR3 coding DNA: TGTGCCAGCAGTGAAGGGGGGGGCCCGGAGACCCAGTACTTC. It codes for CASSEGGGPETQYF.

This chain links TRBV27 with TRBJ2-5; no reliable D call. The CDR3 is 15 amino acids. The ends were cut back, 6 bases at V and 5 bases at J, with 19 bases in the middle. Germline V lookup: CDR1 MNHEY, CDR2 SMNVEV (reference sequence). The CDR3 is CASRPARLVVETQYF. The CDR3 DNA is TGTGCCAGCAGACCTGCCAGACTTGTTGTGGAGACCCAGTACTTC.

This clone has just a few counts. This chain uses TRBV24-1 with TRBJ2-1; 10 nucleotides agree with TRBD2. The trim removed 5 bases at V and 7 bases at J, leaving 4 bases unmatched. This CDR3 has 14 residues. From germline, CDR1 is KGHDR and CDR2 SFDVKD. The CDR3 coding sequence is TGTGCCACCAGTGTTCTAGCGGGGGATAATGAGCAGTTCTTC. Amino acids: CATSVLAGDNEQFF.

V usage is TRBV7-3 and J usage is TRBJ2-1; TRBD1 is a possible D gene (6 bases). V lost 2 bases and J lost 6, with 14 bases in between. The length of the CDR3 is 15 residues. CDR1 and CDR2 (germline): SGHTA, FQGTGA. The CDR3 region has the DNA TGTGCCAGCAGCTTACAGGGGACGGTCGGCAATGAGCAGTTCTTC. Translating it yields CASSLQGTVGNEQFF. Drawing the rest from reference TRBV7-3 and TRBJ2-1, the complete variable domain is GAGVSQTPSNKVTEKGKYVELRCDPISGHTALYWYRQSLGQGPEFLIYFQGTGAADDSGLPNDRFFAVRPEGSVSTLKIQRTERGDSAVYLCASSLQGTVGNEQFFGPGTRLTVL.

The chain has TRBV11-2 and TRBJ1-1; D is uncertain. Germline V gives CDR1 SGHAT, CDR2 FQNNGV. The CDR3 length is 15 residues. With 2 bases removed from V and 4 bases from J, the gap between germline ends came to 14 bases. CDR3: CASSLPARYSTEAFF. The DNA of the CDR3 is TGTGCCAGCAGCTTACCGGCCCGGTACAGCACTGAAGCTTTCTTT.

The V and J genes are TRBV27 and TRBJ2-7; 7 nucleotides agree with TRBD2. The V gene end was trimmed by 3 bases and the J gene end by 2 bases; junction bases not matched to a gene: 4. The CDR3 extends over 14 amino acids. Germline V CDR1 and CDR2: MNHEY, SMNVEV (reference sequence). CDR3 residues: CASSFAGLPYEQYF. DNA of the CDR3: TGTGCCAGCAGTTTCGCGGGACTACCCTACGAGCAGTACTTC.

The chain carries TRBV5-4 and TRBJ2-7; 8 bases map to TRBD1. V shed 6 bases, J shed 6 bases, and the junction held 5 bases outside the gene matches. This CDR3 contains 12 residues. Germline assignment: CDR1 SGHNT and CDR2 YYREEE (reference sequence). The CDR3 protein is CASTIDRGEQYF. For the CDR3, the DNA is TGTGCCAGCACCATAGACAGGGGCGAGCAGTACTTC.

V and J are TRBV11-1 and TRBJ2-2; D gene unclear. With 1 base removed from V and 8 bases from J, the gap between germline ends came to 8 bases. The germline gives CDR1 SGHAT, CDR2 FQDESV (reference sequence). The CDR3 sequence is 13 residues long. CDR3 sequence reads: CASSLVRRGELFF. The CDR3 region has the DNA TGTGCCAGCAGCTTAGTAAGGAGAGGGGAGCTGTTTTTT. Full variable domain (missing parts from reference TRBV11-1 and TRBJ2-2): EAEVAQSPRYKITEKSQAVAFWCDPISGHATLYWYRQILGQGPELLVQFQDESVVDDSQLPKDRFSAERLKGVDSTLKIQPAELGDSAMYLCASSLVRRGELFFGEGSRLTVL.

This clone showed up just once. The chain combines TRBV4-2 with TRBJ2-7; no definite D call. CDR1 and CDR2 from the germline V gene are LGHNA and YNFKEQ. There are 15 residues in the CDR3. V was shortened by 0 bases and J by 2 bases, with 11 bases between the two germline ends. This chain's CDR3 is CASSQDLGGPYEQYF. Written as DNA, the CDR3 is TGTGCCAGCAGCCAAGATCTAGGTGGTCCCTACGAGCAGTACTTC.

Only one count was recorded for this clone. In DNA form, the CDR3 reads TGCAGTGCTAGTGGTTCGACAGGGAACACCGGGGAGCTGTTTTTT. Amino acids: CSASGSTGNTGELFF. The J gene is TRBJ2-2, the V gene TRBV20-1; a weak D match, TRBD1 (6 bases). The V end lost 3 bases, the J end lost 1 base, and 12 bases lay between the germline ends. This CDR3 region has 15 residues. The V gene's germline CDR1 is DFQATT and CDR2 SNEGSKA (reference sequence).

This clone came up a few times. The chain combines TRBV18 with TRBJ2-2; 8 bases fit TRBD1. V dropped 2 bases and J dropped 2; count of bases not matched to a gene: 4. There are 16 residues in the CDR3. The germline V gene has CDR1 KGHSH and CDR2 LQKENI. CDR3 nucleotide sequence: TGTGCCAGCTCACCAGGACAGGGCCTAAACACCGGGGAGCTGTTTTTT. Protein: CASSPGQGLNTGELFF.